Listed below are T cell receptor beta chains from one sample, sequenced in a study of cytomegalovirus exposure and HLA in healthy donors. The repertoire was sequenced with immunoSEQ multiplex PCR; TCRdb's copy has only in-frame clones and lacks some. The data hold more than 130,000 clones, with about three quarters observed a single time. The specimen sequenced was PBMCs. Receptor source: a man aged 18 to 30 in good health and CMV-seronegative. Both conserved end residues are part of each CDR3. Each record gives: clone size, J gene, D gene, V gene, CDR3 protein, CDR3 DNA. A D gene is named only where the DNA matches it firmly. Expanded clones get a size class; other rows say once, few or many, or leave the size out.

>.|TRBJ1-5|TRBD1|TRBV19
CASWDRGLRSQPQHF
TGTGCCAGTTGGGACAGGGGGCTAAGAAGTCAGCCCCAGCATTTT
>few|TRBJ1-1|.|TRBV5-4
CASSLDQAGSTEAFF
TGTGCCAGCAGCTTGGACCAGGCTGGGAGCACTGAAGCTTTCTTT
>.|TRBJ2-7|TRBD2|TRBV27
CASNPTLTSGRGEQYF
TGTGCCAGCAACCCCACCTTGACTAGCGGGAGAGGCGAGCAGTACTTC
>.|TRBJ2-5|TRBD2|TRBV6-1
CASSVGLVQETQYF
TGTGCCAGCAGTGTGGGACTAGTGCAAGAGACCCAGTACTTC
>few|TRBJ1-5|TRBD1|TRBV7-9
CASSKDRDQPQHF
TGTGCCAGCAGCAAGGACAGGGATCAGCCCCAGCATTTT
>.|TRBJ2-7|TRBD2|TRBV14
CASSPGWGRGRGTYEQYF
TGTGCCAGCAGCCCCGGGTGGGGGCGCGGGAGGGGTACCTACGAGCAGTACTTC
>.|TRBJ1-5|.|TRBV21-1
CASSPNHLTGGVNQPQHF
TGTGCCAGCAGCCCCAACCATTTGACAGGGGGCGTCAATCAGCCCCAGCATTTT
>.|TRBJ2-1|.|TRBV5-6
CASSFQGGEQFF
TGTGCCAGCAGCTTCCAGGGAGGTGAGCAGTTCTTC
>few|TRBJ1-5|TRBD1|TRBV5-1
CASSFTGGQEPQHF
TGCGCCAGCAGCTTTACAGGGGGCCAGGAGCCCCAGCATTTT
>.|TRBJ1-6|TRBD1|TRBV6-1
CASSRRDRGNSPLHF
TGTGCCAGCAGTCGACGCGACAGGGGTAATTCACCCCTCCACTTT
>once|TRBJ2-1|.|TRBV6-5
CASSRRGGTYNEQFF
TGTGCCAGCAGCAGACGTGGCGGTACCTACAATGAGCAGTTCTTC
>.|TRBJ1-2|.|TRBV4-1
CASSQVGGRYYGYTF
TGCGCCAGCAGCCAAGTTGGGGGCCGGTACTATGGCTACACCTTC
>.|TRBJ2-5|.|TRBV11-2
CASSFGETQYF
TGTGCCAGCAGCTTCGGAGAGACCCAGTACTTC
>.|TRBJ1-1|TRBD1|TRBV18
CASSPLTTGLNTEAFF
TGTGCCAGCTCACCACTGACGACAGGGTTGAACACTGAAGCTTTCTTT
>.|TRBJ1-1|TRBD1|TRBV2
CASSVETGVAEAFF
TGTGCCAGCAGTGTTGAGACAGGGGTCGCTGAAGCTTTCTTT
>.|TRBJ2-7|TRBD1|TRBV6-5
CASSSRTGEADEQYF
TGTGCCAGCAGTTCCCGGACAGGGGAGGCGGACGAGCAGTACTTC
>.|TRBJ2-7|.|TRBV30
CAGQGTAEQYF
TGTGCCGGGCAGGGGACCGCGGAGCAGTACTTC
>.|TRBJ2-3|TRBD1|TRBV27
CASSNPTGGWTDTQYF
TGTGCCAGCAGTAATCCCACAGGGGGGTGGACAGATACGCAGTATTTT
>.|TRBJ1-5|.|TRBV18
CASSPDQFQPQHF
TGTGCCAGCTCACCAGATCAGTTTCAGCCCCAGCATTTT
>.|TRBJ1-1|TRBD1|TRBV6-5
CASIADRGYTEAFF
TGTGCCAGCATCGCAGACAGGGGCTACACTGAAGCTTTCTTT
>.|TRBJ1-3|.|TRBV7-9
CASSPDPSEGGNTIYF
TGTGCCAGCAGCCCGGATCCTTCGGAGGGTGGAAACACCATATATTTT
>few|TRBJ2-7|TRBD1|TRBV5-1
CASSIGDSSYEQYF
TGCGCCAGCAGCATAGGGGACAGTTCCTACGAGCAGTACTTC
>.|TRBJ1-1|TRBD1|TRBV5-1
CASSIDRGTDEAFF
TGCGCCAGCAGTATCGACAGGGGTACGGATGAAGCTTTCTTT
>.|TRBJ2-7|TRBD2|TRBV4-1
CASSPRSGGLDEQYF
TGCGCCAGCAGCCCACGTTCGGGGGGTTTAGACGAGCAGTACTTC
>.|TRBJ2-7|TRBD1|TRBV29-1
CSVVGQGGYEQYF
TGCAGCGTTGTGGGACAGGGAGGTTACGAGCAGTACTTC
>few|TRBJ2-3|TRBD1|TRBV5-1
CASSQTGQGGTDTQYF
TGCGCCAGCAGCCAAACGGGACAGGGAGGCACAGATACGCAGTATTTT
>.|TRBJ2-7|.|TRBV11-2
CASSSIRTYEQYF
TGTGCCAGCAGCTCCATCAGAACCTACGAGCAGTACTTC
>.|TRBJ1-1|.|TRBV18
CASSRYTGSQINTEAFF
TGTGCCAGCTCAAGATATACAGGGAGCCAAATCAACACTGAAGCTTTCTTT
>.|TRBJ2-7|.|TRBV6-5
CASSYRGSYEQYF
TGTGCCAGCAGTTACAGGGGATCCTACGAGCAGTACTTC
>.|TRBJ2-5|TRBD1|TRBV19
CASSIGRGTGEETQYF
TGTGCCAGTAGTATAGGAAGGGGGACAGGGGAAGAGACCCAGTACTTC
>.|TRBJ1-1|TRBD1|TRBV11-1
CASSFPQAGGTEAFF
TGTGCCAGCAGCTTCCCCCAAGCAGGGGGTACTGAAGCTTTCTTT
>few|TRBJ1-5|TRBD1|TRBV11-3
CASSPLDRENSKDSNQPQHF
TGTGCCAGCAGCCCATTGGACAGGGAAAATTCTAAGGATAGCAATCAGCCCCAGCATTTT
>.|TRBJ2-7|.|TRBV10-3
CAINGDPSYEQYF
TGTGCCATCAACGGGGATCCCTCCTACGAGCAGTACTTC
>.|TRBJ2-1|TRBD1|TRBV6-1
CASSQDRSRYNEQFF
TGTGCCAGCAGTCAGGACAGGTCTAGGTACAATGAGCAGTTCTTC
>.|TRBJ1-1|TRBD1|TRBV6-7
CASSVLQGALNLNTEAFF
TGTGCCAGCAGTGTCCTACAGGGGGCCCTTAATTTGAACACTGAAGCTTTCTTT
>.|TRBJ1-2|TRBD1|TRBV27
CASSLKGTGGFGGYTF
TGTGCCAGCAGTTTAAAAGGGACAGGGGGATTCGGTGGCTACACCTTC
>.|TRBJ1-1|.|TRBV30
CAWGAGGRAEAFF
TGTGCCTGGGGGGCGGGGGGCCGGGCTGAAGCTTTCTTT
>few|TRBJ1-5|TRBD1|TRBV7-2
CASSLADRGNQPQHF
TGTGCCAGCAGCTTAGCGGACAGGGGGAATCAGCCCCAGCATTTT
>.|TRBJ1-1|.|TRBV7-9
CASSSAGEPEAFF
TGTGCCAGCAGCTCAGCAGGGGAACCTGAAGCTTTCTTT
>once|TRBJ2-7|.|TRBV5-1
CASSLTGEQYF
TGCGCCAGCAGCTTAACGGGCGAGCAGTACTTC